The next 27 T cell receptor beta chains were all read from a single sample in a study of blood T cell repertoires in COVID-19. TCRdb keeps only in-frame clones here, not all; method: immunoSEQ multiplex PCR. This repertoire shows about 98,000 clones, around nine tenths found once; its top ten account for 10%. Specimen: peripheral blood. The origin of the receptors is a man aged 50-60 years with acute or convalescent COVID-19.

The CDR3 reads CASSERRDQPQHF. In DNA form, the CDR3 reads TGTGCCAGCAGTGAAAGGAGGGATCAGCCCCAGCATTTT. V gene TRBV6-1 combines with J gene TRBJ1-5, with unresolved D. V was cut by 2 bases and J by 5 bases, with 7 bases left in between. This CDR3 has 13 amino acids. Germline V gene data show CDR1 as MNHNS and CDR2 as SASEGT.

This clone came up a few times. For the CDR3, the DNA is TGTGCCAGCAGTGGGGACTCCGGCTATGGCTACACCTTC. It is translated as CASSGDSGYGYTF. The V call is TRBV25-1, the J call TRBJ1-2; D is possibly TRBD1 (5 bases). Trimming left V 4 bases short and J 4 bases short, with 10 bases between. CDR1 and CDR2 (germline): MGHDK, SYGVNS. The CDR3 loop spans 13 amino acids.

The J gene is TRBJ2-1, the V gene TRBV6-5, with D perhaps matching TRBD2 (6 bases). Germline values: CDR1 MNHEY, CDR2 SVGAGI. The CDR3 contains 15 residues. Trimming cost V 5 bases and J 10 bases, with 21 bases left between them. The CDR3 DNA reads as TGTGCCAGCAGTCCAGGGCTAGCGACAAGACACGAGCAGTTCTTC. It codes for CASSPGLATRHEQFF.

The genes are TRBV30 and TRBJ1-6; D is undetermined. The V gene lost 2 bases and the J gene lost 4 bases, with 12 bases spanning the gap. CDR3 length: 15 amino acids. The germline V gene has CDR1 GTSNPN and CDR2 SVGIG (reference sequence). The CDR3 DNA reads as TGTGCCTGGAGTTTAACCGGGTCTTATAATTCACCCCTCCACTTT. It is translated as CAWSLTGSYNSPLHF.

The chain links TRBV24-1 to TRBJ2-1, with 12 bases that match TRBD2. Unmatched junction bases numbered 3, after V lost 3 bases and J lost 4 bases. There are 16 residues in the CDR3. Germline CDR1 and CDR2: KGHDR and SFDVKD. This CDR3 is CATSDRTSGKYNEQFF. For the CDR3, the DNA is TGTGCCACCAGTGATCGGACTAGCGGGAAGTACAATGAGCAGTTCTTC.

This clone was observed a few times. The chain recombines TRBV6-5 with TRBJ1-5; 8 bases agree with TRBD1. The CDR3 covers 15 residues. V lost 6 bases to trimming and J lost 6 bases; unmatched junction nucleotides: 10. The germline CDR1 and CDR2 sequences are MNHEY and SVGAGI. The CDR3 reads CASRGTGGGSQPQHF. The CDR3 region has the DNA TGTGCCAGCAGAGGAACAGGGGGTGGGAGTCAGCCCCAGCATTTT.

V usage is TRBV2 and J usage is TRBJ1-3; 8 bases fit TRBD1. V lost 4 bases and J lost 4; bases outside the gene matches: 6. The CDR3 sequence is 15 residues long. CDR1 and CDR2 (germline): SNHLY, FYNNEI. CDR3 protein: CASSVGQGSGNTIYF. In DNA, the CDR3 is TGTGCCAGCAGTGTCGGACAGGGATCGGGAAACACCATATATTTT.

The V gene is TRBV27, the J gene TRBJ1-2; 11 bases agree with TRBD1. V trimming: 8 bases; J trimming: 6 bases; junction bases outside the gene matches: 11. Germline CDR1 is MNHEY and CDR2 is SMNVEV (reference sequence). The CDR3 is 15 amino acids. CDR3 sequence: CASGRIRTGGHGYTF. The CDR3 nucleotides read TGTGCCAGCGGACGGATTAGGACAGGGGGCCATGGCTACACCTTC.

The J gene is TRBJ2-2, the V gene TRBV5-4; 8 bases match TRBD1. Germline CDR1 SGHNT, CDR2 YYREEE (reference sequence). The V segment lost 5 bases and the J segment 5 bases; nucleotides outside the gene matches: 8. CDR3 length: 15 amino acids. This CDR3 reads CASRALTGATGELFF. The CDR3 DNA sequence: TGTGCCAGCAGAGCTCTGACAGGGGCGACCGGGGAGCTGTTTTTT.

The chain uses TRBV19 and TRBJ1-1; the D gene is possibly TRBD1 (5 bases). This CDR3 has 14 residues. The germline gives CDR1 LNHDA, CDR2 SQIVND (reference sequence). Trimming cost V 7 bases and J 0 bases, with 12 bases left between them. The CDR3 spells CASKLRGLNTEAFF. CDR3 DNA sequence: TGTGCCAGTAAGCTAAGGGGTTTGAACACTGAAGCTTTCTTT.

The chain has TRBV24-1 and TRBJ2-2, with D tentatively TRBD2 (6 bases). Germline lookup yields CDR1 KGHDR and CDR2 SFDVKD. The CDR3 runs to 16 residues. The V gene lost 3 bases and the J gene lost 5 bases, with 15 bases spanning the gap. The CDR3 is CATSDPASGQTGELFF. CDR3 coding DNA: TGTGCCACCAGTGATCCAGCGAGCGGGCAGACCGGGGAGCTGTTTTTT.

The chain links TRBV27 to TRBJ2-7; 8 nucleotides line up with TRBD1. The CDR3 runs 16 residues. Germline trimming cut 5 bases from V and 2 bases from J; bases unmatched to any gene: 11. From germline, CDR1 is MNHEY and CDR2 SMNVEV (reference sequence). CDR3 sequence (DNA): TGTGCCAGCAGTCCAATGACAGGGGTGGGCACCTACGAGCAGTACTTC. This gives the protein CASSPMTGVGTYEQYF.

The chain recombines TRBV10-1 with TRBJ2-7; 7 nucleotides align to TRBD2. V was pared by 5 bases and J by 1 base, with 8 bases of the junction left unmatched. The CDR3 runs to 15 residues. Germline-derived CDR1 and CDR2 are WNHNN and SYGVQD (reference sequence). The CDR3 nucleotides read TGCGCCAGCAGTCTCACTAGCGAACAATCCTACGAGCAGTACTTC. The encoded protein is CASSLTSEQSYEQYF.

The gene calls are TRBV7-3 and TRBJ1-1; 7 bases align to TRBD1. This CDR3 has 15 amino acids. The germline CDR1 and CDR2 sequences are SGHTA and FQGTGA. J gave up 8 bases and V 5 bases, and 14 bases lay outside the gene matches. The CDR3 sequence is CASSVTPQGLGEAFF. Here the CDR3 DNA reads TGTGCCAGCAGCGTTACACCACAGGGGTTGGGAGAAGCTTTCTTT. The variable domain in full, completed from reference TRBV7-3 and TRBJ1-1, reads GAGVSQTPSNKVTEKGKYVELRCDPISGHTALYWYRQSLGQGPEFLIYFQGTGAADDSGLPNDRFFAVRPEGSVSTLKIQRTERGDSAVYLCASSVTPQGLGEAFFGQGTRLTVV.

This clone was observed a handful of times. The chain recombines TRBV5-8 with TRBJ2-7; TRBD2 might be the D (5 bases). CDR1 SGHTS and CDR2 YDEGEE come from the germline V gene. Trimming left V 0 bases short and J 7 bases short, with 11 bases between. The CDR3 totals 13 residues. CDR3 sequence reads: CASSLVGVREQYF. The CDR3 DNA reads as TGTGCCAGCAGCTTGGTGGGAGTGAGGGAGCAGTACTTC.

The chain joins TRBV4-2 to TRBJ2-7, with D tentatively TRBD2 (6 bases). V lost 1 base to trimming and J lost 0 bases, with 13 bases between them. The CDR3 length is 16 residues. CDR1 LGHNA and CDR2 YNFKEQ come from the germline V gene. The CDR3 loop is CASSQGAGKSSYEQYF. The CDR3 nucleotides are TGTGCCAGCAGCCAAGGTGCGGGAAAGAGCTCCTACGAGCAGTACTTC.

The chain is built from TRBV5-1 and TRBJ2-1; the match to TRBD2 covers 9 bases. In germline, CDR1 is SGHRS, CDR2 YFSETQ. With 0 bases clipped from V and 4 bases from J, the junction kept 14 bases outside the gene matches. The length of the CDR3 is 19 residues. CDR3 residues: CASSLGSLAIAGAYNEQFF. The CDR3 coding sequence is TGCGCCAGCAGCTTGGGGAGTTTGGCGATAGCGGGGGCTTACAATGAGCAGTTCTTC.

V gene TRBV7-3 combines with J gene TRBJ1-1; TRBD1 agrees at 11 bases. The CDR3 loop spans 15 amino acids. Trimming cost V 5 bases and J 10 bases; bases outside gene matches: 12. Germline loops: CDR1 SGHTA, CDR2 FQGTGA. This CDR3 is CASSPAGTGGDAAFF. For the CDR3, the DNA is TGTGCCAGCAGCCCGGCCGGGACAGGGGGGGACGCAGCTTTCTTT.

In this sample, this clone turned up once. This chain connects TRBV12-5 to TRBJ1-1; D unresolved. The germline gives CDR1 LGHNT, CDR2 FRNRAP. This CDR3 has 12 residues. V was pared by 6 bases and J by 5 bases, with 10 bases between. CDR3: CASGEQATEAFF. The CDR3 nucleotides are TGTGCTAGTGGCGAACAAGCGACTGAAGCTTTCTTT.

The CDR3 here is CASSPLPGEGAFF. For the CDR3, the DNA is TGTGCCAGCTCACCACTTCCGGGGGAGGGAGCTTTCTTT. This sequence joins TRBV18 and TRBJ1-1, with D perhaps matching TRBD1 (5 bases). The CDR3 runs 13 residues. The V end was cut by 1 base, the J end by 10 bases, with 13 bases between. Germline V gives CDR1 KGHSH, CDR2 LQKENI.

The chain employs TRBV6-6 and TRBJ1-2; D is uncertain. The CDR3 contains 14 residues. Germline CDR1 is MNHNY and CDR2 is SVGAGI (reference sequence). The ends were cut back, 0 bases at V and 1 base at J, with 6 bases in the middle. CDR3 DNA: TGTGCCAGCAGTTACTCGACGGGTAACTATGGCTACACCTTC. Amino acid sequence: CASSYSTGNYGYTF.

The genes are TRBV29-1 and TRBJ1-1; maybe TRBD1 (6 bases). The CDR3 runs to 13 residues. Germline assignment: CDR1 SQVTM and CDR2 ANQGSEA. V lost 7 bases to trimming and J lost 0 bases, with 12 bases between them. As DNA, the CDR3 is TGCAGCGCTCAGGACAGTGTGAACACTGAAGCTTTCTTT. Its protein product is CSAQDSVNTEAFF. The full variable domain, with the rest looked up from reference TRBV29-1 and TRBJ1-1, is SAVISQKPSRDICQRGTSLTIQCQVDSQVTMMFWYRQQPGQSLTLIATANQGSEATYESGFVIDKFPISRPNLTFSTLTVSNMSPEDSSIYLCSAQDSVNTEAFFGQGTRLTVV.

The chain links TRBV7-8 to TRBJ2-1; TRBD2 matches 10 bases. V was pared by 5 bases and J by 3 bases, with 25 bases of the junction left unmatched. The CDR3 is made up of 22 amino acids. The germline gives CDR1 SGHVS, CDR2 FQNEAQ. The CDR3 DNA reads TGTGCCAGCAGCGCGGTAAGGGTCCTAGCGGGGGTCGACCCGGTGGTCTACAATGAGCAGTTCTTC. Translation gives CASSAVRVLAGVDPVVYNEQFF.

The chain links TRBV29-1 to TRBJ2-7; D perhaps matches TRBD1 (5 bases). CDR3 length: 13 residues. V was cut by 4 bases and J by 0 bases, with 10 bases left in between. From germline, CDR1 is SQVTM and CDR2 ANQGSEA. The CDR3 spells CSVVTGDSYEQYF. The CDR3, as DNA: TGCAGCGTTGTCACAGGAGACTCCTACGAGCAGTACTTC.

This chain joins TRBV5-1 and TRBJ2-3; tentatively, D is TRBD1 (6 bases). The CDR3 loop spans 15 amino acids. V gave up 0 bases and J gave up 2 bases, with 10 bases separating them. The germline V gene encodes CDR1 SGHRS and CDR2 YFSETQ. The CDR3: CASSLAGHTTDTQYF. Here the CDR3 DNA reads TGCGCCAGCAGCTTGGCGGGACATACCACAGATACGCAGTATTTT.

This clone came up once. V gene TRBV2 combines with J gene TRBJ1-4; D perhaps matches TRBD1 (6 bases). Germline V gene sequence: CDR1 SNHLY, CDR2 FYNNEI. CDR3 length: 16 amino acids. V shed 4 bases and J shed 7 bases, with 19 bases lying between them. The DNA of the CDR3 is TGTGCCAGCAGTGGGTCCCCCGGGGGGGGGCTTGAAAAACTGTTTTTT. Translated: CASSGSPGGGLEKLFF.

The chain couples TRBV5-1 to TRBJ1-5; no definite D call. V was clipped by 0 bases and J by 4 bases, with 5 bases between them. Germline-derived CDR1 and CDR2 are SGHRS and YFSETQ. The CDR3 length is 13 residues. CDR3 bases: TGCGCCAGCAGCTTGGGGCAAAATCAGCCCCAGCATTTT. Its protein is CASSLGQNQPQHF.